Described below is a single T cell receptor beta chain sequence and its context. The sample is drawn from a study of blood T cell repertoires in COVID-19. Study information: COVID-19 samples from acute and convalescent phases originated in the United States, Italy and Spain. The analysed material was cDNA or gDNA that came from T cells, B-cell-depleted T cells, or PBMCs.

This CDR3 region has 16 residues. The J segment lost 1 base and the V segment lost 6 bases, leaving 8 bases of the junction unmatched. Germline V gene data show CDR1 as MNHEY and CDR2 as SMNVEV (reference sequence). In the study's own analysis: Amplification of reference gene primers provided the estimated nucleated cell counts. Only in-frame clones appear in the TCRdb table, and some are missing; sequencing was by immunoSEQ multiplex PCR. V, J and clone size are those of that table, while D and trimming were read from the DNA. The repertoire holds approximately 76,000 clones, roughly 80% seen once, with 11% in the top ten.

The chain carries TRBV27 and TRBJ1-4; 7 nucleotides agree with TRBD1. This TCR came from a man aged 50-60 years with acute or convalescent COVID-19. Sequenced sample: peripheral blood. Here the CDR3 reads CASRVTGSRTNEKLFF. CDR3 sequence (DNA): TGTGCCAGCAGGGTGACAGGGTCACGAACTAATGAAAAACTGTTTTTT. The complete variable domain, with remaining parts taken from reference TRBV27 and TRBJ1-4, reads EAQVTQNPRYLITVTGKKLTVTCSQNMNHEYMSWYRQDPGLGLRQIYYSMNVEVTDKGDVPEGYKVSRKEKRNFPLILESPSPNQTSLYFCASRVTGSRTNEKLFFGSGTQLSVL.